Below, 31 T cell receptor beta chains from the same sample are listed, as sequenced in a study of shared clonotypes between healthy human individuals. TCRdb keeps only in-frame clones here, not all; method: immunoSEQ multiplex PCR. The repertoire consists of fewer than 400,000 clones, with around 67% occurring once and the leading ten covering 9% to 12%. Sequenced: memory CD4+ T cells sorted from blood. Stated subset: CD45RA-negative fraction. The origin of the receptors is a man in his thirties or forties in good health.

The table lists this clone with a count of one. The chain couples TRBV19 to TRBJ2-7, with 11 positions matching TRBD1. CDR1 LNHDA and CDR2 SQIVND come from the germline V gene (reference sequence). The junction had 7 bases not matched to a gene; V was cut back by 4 bases and J by 5 bases. The CDR3 is made up of 15 amino acids. In DNA, the CDR3 is TGTGCCAGTAGTAAAACGGGACAGGGGGGCCACGAGCAGTACTTC. This gives the protein CASSKTGQGGHEQYF.

This chain uses TRBV6-1 with TRBJ1-5, with a weak D call TRBD1 (5 bases). Trimming stripped 4 bases from V and 3 bases from J, with 10 bases between. Germline loops: CDR1 MNHNS, CDR2 SASEGT. The CDR3 spans 14 residues. The chain's CDR3 is CASSGGATNQPQHF. The CDR3 region has the DNA TGTGCCAGCAGTGGCGGGGCTACCAATCAGCCCCAGCATTTT.

Worth noting for this clone: This likely traces to a read error, being one base from a far larger clone. The rearrangement uses TRBV2 and TRBJ1-5, with a weak D call TRBD1 (5 bases). The CDR3 contains 16 residues. Germline V gene data show CDR1 as SNHLY and CDR2 as FYNNEI. V lost 7 bases and J lost 0, with 16 bases in between. In DNA, the CDR3 is TGTGCCAGCAATGATCAAGGGGCGGGTAGCAATCAGCCCCAGCATTTT. It yields the protein CASNDQGAGSNQPQHF. The complete variable domain, with remaining parts taken from reference TRBV2 and TRBJ1-5, reads EPEVTQTPSHQVTQMGQEVILRCVPISNHLYFYWYRQILGQKVEFLVSFYNNEISEKSEIFDDQFSVERPDGSNFTLKIRSTKLEDSAMYFCASNDQGAGSNQPQHFGDGTRLSIL.

The chain carries TRBV5-1 and TRBJ2-5; the D is unclear. V lost 0 bases and J 5 bases, leaving 8 bases between the germline ends. The CDR3 has 13 amino acids. Germline CDR1 and CDR2: SGHRS and YFSETQ. CDR3 protein: CASSLVGKETQYF. The CDR3 nucleotides read TGCGCCAGCAGCTTGGTCGGTAAGGAGACCCAGTACTTC. The full variable domain, rest sourced from reference TRBV5-1 and TRBJ2-5, is KAGVTQTPRYLIKTRGQQVTLSCSPISGHRSVSWYQQTPGQGLQFLFEYFSETQRNKGNFPGRFSGRQFSNSRSEMNVSTLELGDSALYLCASSLVGKETQYFGPGTRLLVL.

This chain uses TRBV19 with TRBJ2-7; D possibly matches TRBD1 or TRBD2 (5 bases each). This CDR3 spans 14 amino acids. Germline lookup yields CDR1 LNHDA and CDR2 SQIVND (reference sequence). Trimming cost V 6 bases and J 3 bases, with 15 bases left between them. The CDR3 is CASSPTGRNYEQYF. The CDR3 nucleotides are TGTGCCAGTAGCCCTACGGGACGGAACTACGAGCAGTACTTC.

With respect to this clone: The CDR3 does not end in the conserved phenylalanine or tryptophan, so this is likely a read error. No DNA is shown, since the ends of the CDR3 on it are uncertain; the CDR3 is the one TCRdb lists. The CDR3 protein is CSARRDGTVL. The chain couples TRBV20-1 to TRBJ1-2; the table names TRBD1, a call not compared with the DNA. The CDR3 length equals 10 residues, ends included. Germline V gene data show CDR1 as DFQATT and CDR2 as SNEGSKA (reference sequence).

This clone was seen repeatedly, ten times or more. The sample has other DNA sequences that encode this CDR3 too. The chain uses TRBV6-5 and TRBJ2-5, with TRBD2 matching over 7 bases. The CDR3 runs to 14 residues. The germline V gene encodes CDR1 MNHEY and CDR2 SVGAGI. The junction had 2 bases not matched to a gene; V was cut back by 2 bases and J by 2 bases. The chain's CDR3 is CASSYRTRQETQYF. The CDR3 nucleotides read TGTGCCAGCAGTTACCGGACTAGACAAGAGACCCAGTACTTC.

V usage is TRBV2 and J usage is TRBJ2-7, with 7 bases lining up with TRBD2. CDR1 and CDR2 (germline): SNHLY, FYNNEI. The CDR3 runs 15 residues. With 7 bases clipped from V and 0 bases from J, the junction kept 9 bases outside the gene matches. CDR3 region: CASTLEASGSYEQYF. In DNA form, the CDR3 reads TGTGCCAGCACACTAGAGGCTAGCGGCTCCTACGAGCAGTACTTC.

J is TRBJ2-7 and V is TRBV9; 7 nucleotides match TRBD2. The CDR3 runs 17 residues. With V trimmed by 2 bases and J by 5 bases, 16 bases remained unmatched. The germline CDR1 and CDR2 sequences are SGDLS and YYNGEE. CDR3 DNA sequence: TGTGCCAGCAGCGTTTCCCATGGGAGGGAGTTAAAAGACGAGCAGTACTTC. Its protein product is CASSVSHGRELKDEQYF.

The gene calls are TRBV5-1 and TRBJ1-4; no reliable D call. Germline CDR1 and CDR2: SGHRS and YFSETQ. This CDR3 region has 14 residues. V lost 2 bases to trimming and J lost 8 bases, with 13 bases between them. This chain's CDR3 is CASSFDRPGEKLFF. In DNA form, the CDR3 reads TGCGCCAGCAGCTTCGACCGGCCGGGGGAAAAACTGTTTTTT.

The chain uses TRBV2 and TRBJ1-2, with TRBD1 matching 8 bases. This CDR3 has 14 amino acids. CDR1 is SNHLY and CDR2 is FYNNEI in the germline V gene. The trim removed 7 bases at V and 8 bases at J, leaving 12 bases unmatched. CDR3 sequence (DNA): TGTGCCAGCATGATTCACCCAGGGGGCGGCGGCTACACCTTC. Translating gives CASMIHPGGGGYTF.

The chain employs TRBV18 and TRBJ2-1, with D perhaps given as TRBD1 or TRBD2 (5 bases each). The CDR3 has 16 amino acids. Between the trimmed V and J ends, which lost 3 bases and 9 bases, there was a span of 21 bases. The germline gives CDR1 KGHSH, CDR2 LQKENI. The DNA of the CDR3 is TGTGCCAGCTCACCGGCCGGGACCAAAGAAGGAATTGAGCAGTTCTTC. Amino acids: CASSPAGTKEGIEQFF.

This clone was detected only a few times. The chain combines TRBV19 with TRBJ1-2; the D is unclear. The CDR3 extends over 12 amino acids. CDR1 is LNHDA, CDR2 SQIVND, per germline (reference sequence). The V end was cut by 9 bases, the J end by 4 bases, with 12 bases between. The CDR3 sequence: CASTDKFYGYTF. Written as DNA, the CDR3 is TGTGCCAGCACCGATAAGTTCTATGGCTACACCTTC.

Turning to this clone: This same CDR3 is encoded by further DNA sequences in the sample. This rearrangement joins TRBV18 to TRBJ1-1; no reliable D call. Trimming removed 6 bases from V and 0 bases from J, with 8 bases in between. This CDR3 region has 13 residues. In germline, CDR1 is KGHSH, CDR2 LQKENI. The CDR3 DNA reads TGTGCCAGCTCTCCGGACCTGAACACTGAAGCTTTCTTT. Encoded protein: CASSPDLNTEAFF.

In its sample, this clone was seen a few times. This CDR3 is also generated by other DNA sequences in the sample. The V call is TRBV18, the J call TRBJ1-4; perhaps TRBD1 as D (5 bases). V was shortened by 3 bases and J by 8 bases, with 10 bases between the two germline ends. This CDR3 spans 13 amino acids. CDR1 is KGHSH, CDR2 LQKENI, per germline. DNA of the CDR3: TGTGCCAGCTCACCGGGCCAGGGAGAAAAACTGTTTTTT. It translates to CASSPGQGEKLFF.

V is TRBV28 and J is TRBJ1-3, with D unclear. Trimming took 4 bases from V and 0 from J, leaving 4 bases between them. The CDR3 spans 13 residues. Germline CDR1 and CDR2: MDHEN and SYDVKM. Here the CDR3 DNA reads TGTGCCAGCAGTTCACTCTCTGGAAACACCATATATTTT. Translating it yields CASSSLSGNTIYF.

This chain uses TRBV28 with TRBJ2-5; no reliable D call. From germline, CDR1 is MDHEN and CDR2 SYDVKM. The CDR3 loop spans 11 amino acids. Trimming shortened V by 5 bases and J by 0 bases, and 1 base separated the two germline ends. CDR3 nucleotides: TGTGCCAGCAGTGACCAAGAGACCCAGTACTTC. The encoded protein is CASSDQETQYF.

This chain uses TRBV5-1 with TRBJ1-2; 10 bases fit TRBD1. The CDR3 is 14 amino acids. Germline trimming cut 0 bases from V and 8 bases from J; bases unmatched to any gene: 4. CDR1 is SGHRS, CDR2 YFSETQ, per germline. The CDR3 loop reads CASSLAGTGEGYTF. CDR3 DNA: TGCGCCAGCAGCTTGGCCGGGACAGGGGAAGGCTACACCTTC.

The chain combines TRBV28 with TRBJ2-3; D may correspond to TRBD1 or TRBD2 (6 bases each). Trimming took off 8 bases at V and 2 bases at J, with 11 bases between the two ends. Germline lookup yields CDR1 MDHEN and CDR2 SYDVKM. The CDR3 length is 13 residues. The CDR3 DNA follows: TGTGCCAGCTCTGGGGGGCACACAGATACGCAGTATTTT. As protein: CASSGGHTDTQYF.

The CDR3 DNA sequence: TGTGCCAGCAACAGGGAGTCGTATCAGCCCCAGCATTTT. Encoded protein: CASNRESYQPQHF. The V call is TRBV2, the J call TRBJ1-5, with D tentatively TRBD1 (6 bases). Germline CDR1 SNHLY, CDR2 FYNNEI. The length of the CDR3 is 13 residues. V was shortened by 7 bases and J by 5 bases, with 12 bases between the two germline ends.

This clone has a handful of counts. This sequence joins TRBV10-3 and TRBJ2-5; TRBD1 might be the D (6 bases). Germline values: CDR1 ENHRY, CDR2 SYGVKD. This CDR3 has 12 amino acids. Trimming cost V 5 bases and J 5 bases, with 9 bases left between them. For the CDR3, the DNA is TGTGCCATCAGTCCTGGGGGCGAGACCCAGTACTTC. Translation gives CAISPGGETQYF.

Only one count was recorded for this clone. The CDR3 here is CASSLEWQGGETQYF. CDR3 DNA: TGTGCCAGCAGCTTAGAGTGGCAGGGGGGCGAGACCCAGTACTTC. The chain employs TRBV7-7 and TRBJ2-5, with a possible D match to TRBD1 (7 bases). CDR3 length: 15 residues. V lost 1 base and J 5 bases, leaving 14 bases between the germline ends. CDR1 is SSHAT, CDR2 FNYEAQ, per germline (reference sequence).

This clone was observed a single time. The chain links TRBV7-9 to TRBJ2-7; no firm D call. Germline CDR1 is SEHNR and CDR2 is FQNEAQ (reference sequence). The CDR3 totals 11 residues. The ends were cut back, 4 bases at V and 12 bases at J, with 13 bases in the middle. The CDR3 nucleotides read TGTGCCAGCAGCTCCTCGGGTCGCCGGTACTTC. It translates to CASSSSGRRYF.

The chain combines TRBV10-1 with TRBJ2-7; D may be TRBD1 (6 bases). Trimming took off 3 bases at V and 2 bases at J, with 20 bases between the two ends. This CDR3 has 17 residues. Germline assignment: CDR1 WNHNN and CDR2 SYGVQD (reference sequence). CDR3 bases: TGCGCCAGCAGTGATTCCCTGACCGGGACATCTCCCTACGAGCAGTACTTC. This gives the protein CASSDSLTGTSPYEQYF.

The chain recombines TRBV7-2 with TRBJ2-7; D is perhaps TRBD2 (5 bases). From germline, CDR1 is SGHTA and CDR2 FQGNSA. The CDR3 loop spans 15 amino acids. The V and J ends lost 1 base and 4 bases respectively, with 14 bases between them. The CDR3, as DNA: TGTGCCAGCAGCTTAGATATTTCCGGGGTGTACGAGCAGTACTTC. As protein: CASSLDISGVYEQYF.

This clone was found a few times. This chain joins TRBV11-2 and TRBJ2-1; 10 bases align to TRBD1. The CDR3 consists of 14 residues. CDR1 and CDR2 (germline): SGHAT, FQNNGV. After removal of 4 bases from V and 9 bases from J, the junction contained 6 bases not matched to a gene. CDR3 bases: TGTGCCAGCAGCTACGGACAGGGGGGCGGTGAGCAGTTCTTC. Encoded protein: CASSYGQGGGEQFF.

Comment on this clone: This specimen includes other DNA sequences encoding the same CDR3. The genes are TRBV5-1 and TRBJ2-7; no clear D. V lost 1 base, J lost 4 bases, and 6 bases lay in between. Germline lookup yields CDR1 SGHRS and CDR2 YFSETQ. CDR3 length: 12 amino acids. CDR3 sequence reads: CASSLSGYEQYF. The CDR3, as DNA: TGCGCCAGCAGCTTGTCGGGTTACGAGCAGTACTTC. The full variable domain, completed using reference TRBV5-1 and TRBJ2-7, is KAGVTQTPRYLIKTRGQQVTLSCSPISGHRSVSWYQQTPGQGLQFLFEYFSETQRNKGNFPGRFSGRQFSNSRSEMNVSTLELGDSALYLCASSLSGYEQYFGPGTRLTVT.

V usage is TRBV27 and J usage is TRBJ2-7; TRBD2 is a possible D gene (5 bases). The CDR3 is 13 amino acids. Per the germline V gene, CDR1 is MNHEY and CDR2 is SMNVEV (reference sequence). V was cut by 3 bases and J by 7 bases, with 13 bases left in between. The CDR3 sequence: CASSLREGLEQYF. As DNA, the CDR3 is TGTGCCAGCAGTTTGAGGGAAGGGTTGGAGCAGTACTTC.

This rearrangement joins TRBV11-2 to TRBJ2-5; the D is unclear. Trimming pared 2 bases from V and 5 bases from J, leaving 6 bases between. Germline assignment: CDR1 SGHAT and CDR2 FQNNGV. The CDR3 has 12 amino acids. This CDR3 is CASSLFGETQYF. The DNA of the CDR3 is TGTGCCAGCAGCTTATTTGGGGAGACCCAGTACTTC. The variable domain in full, completed from reference TRBV11-2 and TRBJ2-5, reads EAGVAQSPRYKIIEKRQSVAFWCNPISGHATLYWYQQILGQGPKLLIQFQNNGVVDDSQLPKDRFSAERLKGVDSTLKIQPAKLEDSAVYLCASSLFGETQYFGPGTRLLVL.

The V gene is TRBV6-6, the J gene TRBJ2-1; D is possibly TRBD1 (5 bases). The CDR3 runs 13 residues. V was shortened by 7 bases and J by 8 bases, with 15 bases between the two germline ends. Germline lookup yields CDR1 MNHNY and CDR2 SVGAGI (reference sequence). Here the CDR3 reads CASTRLNRHEQFF. The DNA for the CDR3 is TGTGCCAGCACCAGATTAAACAGGCATGAGCAGTTCTTC.

The chain employs TRBV7-8 and TRBJ2-3, with TRBD1 matching 8 bases. The CDR3 length is 14 residues. Trimming removed 3 bases from V and 4 bases from J; junction bases left unmatched: 3. The germline CDR1 and CDR2 sequences are SGHVS and FQNEAQ. This CDR3 is CASSFDRGADTQYF. In DNA, the CDR3 is TGTGCCAGCAGCTTTGACAGGGGCGCAGATACGCAGTATTTT. The complete variable domain, with remaining parts taken from reference TRBV7-8 and TRBJ2-3, reads GAGVSQSPRYKVAKRGQDVALRCDPISGHVSLFWYQQALGQGPEFLTYFQNEAQLDKSGLPSDRFFAERPEGSVSTLKIQRTQQEDSAVYLCASSFDRGADTQYFGPGTRLTVL.